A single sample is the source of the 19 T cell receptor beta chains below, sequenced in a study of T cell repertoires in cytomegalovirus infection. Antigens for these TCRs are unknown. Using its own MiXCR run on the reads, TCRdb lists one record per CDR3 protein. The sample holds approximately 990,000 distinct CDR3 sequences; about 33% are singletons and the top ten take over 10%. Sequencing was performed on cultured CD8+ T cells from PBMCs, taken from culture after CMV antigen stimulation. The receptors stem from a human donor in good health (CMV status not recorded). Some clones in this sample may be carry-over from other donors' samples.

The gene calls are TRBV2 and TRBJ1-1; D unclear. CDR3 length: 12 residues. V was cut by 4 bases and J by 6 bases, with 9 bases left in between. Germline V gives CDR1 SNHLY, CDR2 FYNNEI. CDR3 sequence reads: CASSAPQPEAFF. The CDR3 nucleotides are TGTGCCAGCAGTGCACCCCAGCCTGAAGCTTTCTTT.

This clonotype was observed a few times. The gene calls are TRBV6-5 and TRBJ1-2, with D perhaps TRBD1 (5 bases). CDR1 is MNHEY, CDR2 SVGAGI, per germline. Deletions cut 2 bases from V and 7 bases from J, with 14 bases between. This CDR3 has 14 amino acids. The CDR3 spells CASSYSEGPGGYTF. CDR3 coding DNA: TGTGCCAGCAGTTACAGTGAGGGGCCGGGTGGCTACACCTTC.

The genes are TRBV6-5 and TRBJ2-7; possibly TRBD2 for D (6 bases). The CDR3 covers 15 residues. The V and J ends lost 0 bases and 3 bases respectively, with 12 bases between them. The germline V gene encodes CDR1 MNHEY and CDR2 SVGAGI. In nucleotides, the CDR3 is TGTGCCAGCAGTTACTCATCGGGCGGGGACTACGAGCAGTACTTC. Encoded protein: CASSYSSGGDYEQYF.

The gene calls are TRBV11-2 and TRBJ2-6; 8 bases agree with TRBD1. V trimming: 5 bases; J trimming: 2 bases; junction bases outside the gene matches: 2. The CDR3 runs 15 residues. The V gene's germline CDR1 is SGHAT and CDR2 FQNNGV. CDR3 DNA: TGTGCCAGCAGCGACAGGGGAACTGGGGCCAACGTCCTGACTTTC. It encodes CASSDRGTGANVLTF.

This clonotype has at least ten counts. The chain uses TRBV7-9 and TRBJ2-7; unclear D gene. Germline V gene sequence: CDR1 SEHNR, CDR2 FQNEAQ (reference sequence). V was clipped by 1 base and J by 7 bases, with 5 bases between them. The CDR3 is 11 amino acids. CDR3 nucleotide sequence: TGTGCCAGCAGCTTAGGGCCGGAGCAGTACGTC. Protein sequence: CASSLGPEQYV.

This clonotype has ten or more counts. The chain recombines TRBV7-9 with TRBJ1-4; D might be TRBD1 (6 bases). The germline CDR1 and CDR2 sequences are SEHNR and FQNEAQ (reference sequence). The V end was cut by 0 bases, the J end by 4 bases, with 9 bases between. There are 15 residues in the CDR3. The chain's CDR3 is CASSLAMDSNEKLFF. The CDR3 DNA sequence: TGTGCCAGCAGCTTAGCCATGGACAGTAATGAAAAACTGTTTTTT.

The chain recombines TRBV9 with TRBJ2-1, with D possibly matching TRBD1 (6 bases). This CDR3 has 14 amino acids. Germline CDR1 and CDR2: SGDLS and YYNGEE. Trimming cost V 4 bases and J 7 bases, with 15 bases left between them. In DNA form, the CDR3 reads TGTGCCAGCAGCTCCGGGGACATGCCGAATGAGCAGTTCTTC. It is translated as CASSSGDMPNEQFF.

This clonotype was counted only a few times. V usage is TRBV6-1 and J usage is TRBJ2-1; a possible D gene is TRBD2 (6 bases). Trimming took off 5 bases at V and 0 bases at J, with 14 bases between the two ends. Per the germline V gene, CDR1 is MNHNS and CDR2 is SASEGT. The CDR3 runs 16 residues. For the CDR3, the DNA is TGTGCCAGCAGTTCCCCCCGGGGGTTCTCCTACAATGAGCAGTTCTTC. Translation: CASSSPRGFSYNEQFF.

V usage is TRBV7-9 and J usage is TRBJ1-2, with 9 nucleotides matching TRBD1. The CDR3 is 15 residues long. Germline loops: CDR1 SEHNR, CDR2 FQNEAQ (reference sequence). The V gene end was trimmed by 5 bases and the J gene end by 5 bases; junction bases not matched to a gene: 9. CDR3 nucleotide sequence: TGTGCCAGCAGCGAACCGGACAGGGGATCTTATGGCTACACCTTC. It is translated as CASSEPDRGSYGYTF. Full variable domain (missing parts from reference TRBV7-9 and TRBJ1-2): DTGVSQNPRHKITKRGQNVTFRCDPISEHNRLYWYRQTLGQGPEFLTYFQNEAQLEKSRLLSDRFSAERPKGSFSTLEIQRTEQGDSAMYLCASSEPDRGSYGYTFGSGTRLTVV.

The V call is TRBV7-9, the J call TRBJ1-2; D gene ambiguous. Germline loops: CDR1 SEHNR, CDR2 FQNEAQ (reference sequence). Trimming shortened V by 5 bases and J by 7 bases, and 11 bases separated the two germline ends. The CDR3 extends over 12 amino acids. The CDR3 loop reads CASSPAVIGYTF. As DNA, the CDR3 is TGTGCCAGCAGCCCGGCGGTTATTGGCTACACCTTC.

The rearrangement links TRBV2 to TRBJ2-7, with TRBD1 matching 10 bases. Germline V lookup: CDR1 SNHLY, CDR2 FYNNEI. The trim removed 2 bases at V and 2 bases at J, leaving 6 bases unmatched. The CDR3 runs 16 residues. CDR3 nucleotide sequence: TGTGCCAGCAGTGAATCGAACGGACAGGGGGCCTACGAGCAGTACTTC. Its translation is CASSESNGQGAYEQYF.

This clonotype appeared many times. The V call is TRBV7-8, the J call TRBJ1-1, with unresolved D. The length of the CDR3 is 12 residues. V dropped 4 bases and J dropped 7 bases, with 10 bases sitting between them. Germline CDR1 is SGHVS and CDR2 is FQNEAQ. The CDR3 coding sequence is TGTGCCAGCAGCTACGTCTTGAATGAAGCTTTCTTT. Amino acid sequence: CASSYVLNEAFF. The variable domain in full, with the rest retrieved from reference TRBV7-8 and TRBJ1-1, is GAGVSQSPRYKVAKRGQDVALRCDPISGHVSLFWYQQALGQGPEFLTYFQNEAQLDKSGLPSDRFFAERPEGSVSTLKIQRTQQEDSAVYLCASSYVLNEAFFGQGTRLTVV.

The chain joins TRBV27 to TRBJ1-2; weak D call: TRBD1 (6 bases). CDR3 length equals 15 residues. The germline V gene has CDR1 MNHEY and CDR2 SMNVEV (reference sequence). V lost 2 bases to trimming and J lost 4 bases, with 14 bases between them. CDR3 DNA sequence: TGTGCCAGCAGTTTAAGTGCCTGGGGGGCCTATGGCTACACCTTC. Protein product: CASSLSAWGAYGYTF.

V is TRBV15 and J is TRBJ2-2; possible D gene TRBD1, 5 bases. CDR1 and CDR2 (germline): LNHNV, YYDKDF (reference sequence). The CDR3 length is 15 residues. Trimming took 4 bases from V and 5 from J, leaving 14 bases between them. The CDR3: CATSTDPRGTGELFF. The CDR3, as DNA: TGTGCCACCAGCACGGATCCTAGGGGTACCGGGGAGCTGTTTTTT.

CDR3 amino acids: CASSLGGGQYNEQFF. The CDR3 DNA is TGTGCCAGCAGTTTAGGTGGGGGTCAGTACAATGAGCAGTTCTTC. The genes are TRBV27 and TRBJ2-1; either TRBD1 or TRBD2 may fit D (5 bases each). V lost 2 bases, J lost 4 bases, and 12 bases lay in between. Germline loops: CDR1 MNHEY, CDR2 SMNVEV (reference sequence). The CDR3 consists of 15 residues.

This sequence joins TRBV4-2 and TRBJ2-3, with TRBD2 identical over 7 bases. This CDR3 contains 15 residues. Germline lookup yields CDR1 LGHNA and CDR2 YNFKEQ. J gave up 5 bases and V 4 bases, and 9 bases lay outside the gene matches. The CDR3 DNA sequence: TGTGCCAGCAGCCTCCCGACTAGCAGGGAAGATACGCAGTATTTT. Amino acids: CASSLPTSREDTQYF.

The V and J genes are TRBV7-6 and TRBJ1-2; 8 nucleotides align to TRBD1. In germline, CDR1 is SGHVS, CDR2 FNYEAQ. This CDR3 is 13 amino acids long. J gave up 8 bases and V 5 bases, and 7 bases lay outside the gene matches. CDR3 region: CASSPGQGHGYTF. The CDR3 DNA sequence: TGTGCCAGCAGCCCTGGACAGGGTCACGGCTACACCTTC.

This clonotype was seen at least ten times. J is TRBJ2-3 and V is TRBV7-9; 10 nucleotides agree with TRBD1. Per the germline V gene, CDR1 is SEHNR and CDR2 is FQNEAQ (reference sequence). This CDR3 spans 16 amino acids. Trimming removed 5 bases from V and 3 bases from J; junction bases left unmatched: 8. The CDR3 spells CASSPGQGLLTDTQYF. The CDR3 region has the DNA TGTGCCAGCAGCCCGGGACAGGGGCTTTTAACAGATACGCAGTATTTT.

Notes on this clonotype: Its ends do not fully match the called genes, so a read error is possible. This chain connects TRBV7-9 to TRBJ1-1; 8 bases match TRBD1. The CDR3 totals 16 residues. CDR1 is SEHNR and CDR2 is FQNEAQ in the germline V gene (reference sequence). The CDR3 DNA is TGTGACAGCAGGTCTCAGGGGGCCGGTCTGTACACTGAAGCTTTCTTT. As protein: CDSRSQGAGLYTEAFF.